This T cell receptor beta chain comes out of a study of T cell responses to AZD1222 COVID-19 vaccine. The table came from immunoSEQ multiplex PCR; TCRdb's copy has only in-frame clones and leaves some out. The sample carries fewer than 150,000 clones, about nine tenths recorded once. Of note for this clone: The antigen remains unidentified.

General study findings and limits: Possibly, clonal diversity was underestimated; donors were largely white British and included more females. Researchers report vaccine-associated CD4 TCRs spanning spike, with dominance at 160-218 and 743-854.

The CDR3 length is 13 residues. CDR1 and CDR2 from the germline V gene are KGHSH and LQKENI. V lost 3 bases and J 8 bases, leaving 11 bases between the germline ends. The input for sequencing was peripheral blood, taken on day 0 of AZD1222 vaccination. The receptor was isolated from an adult in good health. This chain links TRBV18 with TRBJ1-5, with TRBD1 as a possible D gene (5 bases). The CDR3 DNA sequence: TGTGCCAGCTCACCCCAGGGTTTTGAGCCCCAGCATTTT. Protein product: CASSPQGFEPQHF.